A single sample gave rise to the 25 T cell receptor beta chains below, sequenced in a study of technical replicates of blood from a few donors. Libraries were prepared by immunoSEQ multiplex PCR; TCRdb keeps only in-frame clonotypes and omits some of them. The sample includes around 98,000 clones, nearly 97% of them seen just once. Sequencing used T cells isolated from PBMCs. The receptors derive from a human donor in good health.

V is TRBV5-6 and J is TRBJ2-1; D is undetermined. The V end lost 2 bases, the J end lost 0 bases, and 9 bases lay between the germline ends. Germline loops: CDR1 SGHDT, CDR2 YYEEEE. The CDR3 contains 15 residues. This chain's CDR3 is CASSFDPGSYNEQFF. Written as DNA, the CDR3 is TGTGCCAGCAGCTTCGATCCGGGCTCCTACAATGAGCAGTTCTTC.

This chain links TRBV21-1 with TRBJ2-7; no DNA check was done on the table's D call, TRBD1. TRBV21-1 counts as a pseudogene. The CDR3 loop spans 18 amino acids. The CDR3 bases are TGTGCCAGCAGTCTCATCCACTTATCAGGGCTTGCCGTCTACGAGCAGTACTTC. This sequence encodes CASSLIHLSGLAVYEQYF.

This chain uses TRBV5-4 with TRBJ1-2, with 7 nucleotides matching TRBD1. After removal of 5 bases from V and 7 bases from J, the junction contained 20 bases not matched to a gene. CDR1 is SGHNT and CDR2 is YYREEE in the germline V gene (reference sequence). The CDR3 has 17 amino acids. CDR3 sequence (DNA): TGTGCCAGCAGGATAGGGGGCCTTCAGGGACGGACAAGTGGCTACACCTTC. Translating it yields CASRIGGLQGRTSGYTF. Full variable domain (missing parts from reference TRBV5-4 and TRBJ1-2): ETGVTQSPTHLIKTRGQQVTLRCSSQSGHNTVSWYQQALGQGPQFIFQYYREEENGRGNFPPRFSGLQFPNYSSELNVNALELDDSALYLCASRIGGLQGRTSGYTFGSGTRLTVV.

The chain links TRBV28 to TRBJ2-5, with 14 bases identical to TRBD2. J gave up 4 bases and V 4 bases, and 5 bases lay outside the gene matches. The CDR3 consists of 16 residues. Germline V gives CDR1 MDHEN, CDR2 SYDVKM. The CDR3 bases are TGTGCCAGCAGTTCGACTAGCGGGGGGGTGGTAGAGACCCAGTACTTC. Protein product: CASSSTSGGVVETQYF.

V and J are TRBV27 and TRBJ1-5; TRBD1 might be the D (5 bases). This CDR3 is built from 15 residues. Germline V gene lookup returns CDR1 MNHEY and CDR2 SMNVEV (reference sequence). V gave up 8 bases and J gave up 1 base, with 15 bases separating them. CDR3 nucleotides: TGTGCCAGCGGACTATCAGGGAACAGCAATCAGCCCCAGCATTTT. The encoded protein is CASGLSGNSNQPQHF.

This clone was found once. The V and J genes are TRBV7-9 and TRBJ2-7; tentatively, D is TRBD1 (5 bases). CDR1 is SEHNR and CDR2 is FQNEAQ in the germline V gene (reference sequence). The V end was cut by 1 base, the J end by 9 bases, with 13 bases between. This CDR3 region has 13 residues. This CDR3 is CASSLVGLYGQYF. The CDR3 region has the DNA TGTGCCAGCAGCTTAGTGGGGCTCTATGGGCAGTACTTC.

The chain recombines TRBV5-1 with TRBJ2-7; D may be TRBD1 (5 bases). Germline V CDR1 and CDR2: SGHRS, YFSETQ. V was trimmed by 6 bases and J by 4 bases, leaving 8 bases between them. This CDR3 comprises 11 residues. CDR3 bases: TGCGCCAGCACCCAGGGTTACGAGCAGTACTTC. This codes for CASTQGYEQYF.

The gene calls are TRBV11-2 and TRBJ2-7; 8 bases are shared with TRBD1. Trimming at V came to 4 bases and at J to 2 bases, leaving 1 base not matched to a gene. CDR3 length: 13 residues. CDR1 is SGHAT, CDR2 FQNNGV, per germline. CDR3 sequence (DNA): TGTGCCAGCAGCTGGGACAGGACCTACGAGCAGTACTTC. Protein: CASSWDRTYEQYF.

This chain links TRBV9 with TRBJ2-6; 12 nucleotides align to TRBD2. From germline, CDR1 is SGDLS and CDR2 YYNGEE. The V gene end was trimmed by 3 bases and the J gene end by 0 bases; junction bases not matched to a gene: 4. The CDR3 has 18 amino acids. The CDR3 DNA reads TGTGCCAGCAGCGCAGGACTAGCGGGATACTCTGGGGCCAACGTCCTGACTTTC. Protein sequence: CASSAGLAGYSGANVLTF. Looking up the rest from reference TRBV9 and TRBJ2-6 gives the full variable domain: DSGVTQTPKHLITATGQRVTLRCSPRSGDLSVYWYQQSLDQGLQFLIQYYNGEERAKGNILERFSAQQFPDLHSELNLSSLELGDSALYFCASSAGLAGYSGANVLTFGAGSRLTVL.

This clone has only one observation. The chain recombines TRBV5-5 with TRBJ2-3; D might be TRBD1 (5 bases). This CDR3 is 14 amino acids long. The V end lost 2 bases, the J end lost 4 bases, and 11 bases lay between the germline ends. The germline V gene encodes CDR1 SGHKS and CDR2 YYEKEE (reference sequence). The CDR3 region has the DNA TGTGCCAGCAGCTTCGCAGGGCTGGCAGATACGCAGTATTTT. Amino acids: CASSFAGLADTQYF.

The chain employs TRBV7-8 and TRBJ2-7; D call uncertain. Trimming took 1 base from V and 0 from J, leaving 7 bases between them. Germline values: CDR1 SGHVS, CDR2 FQNEAQ. This CDR3 spans 14 amino acids. CDR3 loop: CASSLVADSYEQYF. CDR3 bases: TGTGCCAGCAGCTTAGTGGCGGACTCCTACGAGCAGTACTTC.

The rearrangement links TRBV2 to TRBJ1-5; TRBD1 might be the D (6 bases). Per the germline V gene, CDR1 is SNHLY and CDR2 is FYNNEI. V was pared by 5 bases and J by 1 base, with 21 bases between. The CDR3 length is 18 residues. The CDR3: CASSTQGLRKISNQPQHF. The DNA for the CDR3 is TGTGCCAGCAGTACTCAGGGGTTACGCAAAATCAGCAATCAGCCCCAGCATTTT. Full variable domain (missing parts from reference TRBV2 and TRBJ1-5): EPEVTQTPSHQVTQMGQEVILRCVPISNHLYFYWYRQILGQKVEFLVSFYNNEISEKSEIFDDQFSVERPDGSNFTLKIRSTKLEDSAMYFCASSTQGLRKISNQPQHFGDGTRLSIL.

This CDR3 is CASSEPGQGAYGYTF. As DNA, the CDR3 is TGTGCCAGCAGCGAACCAGGACAGGGAGCCTATGGCTACACCTTC. This chain joins TRBV6-6 and TRBJ1-2; TRBD1 matches at 8 bases. V was pared by 6 bases and J by 4 bases, with 10 bases of the junction left unmatched. Germline CDR1 reads MNHNY; CDR2 reads SVGAGI (reference sequence). The CDR3 runs 15 residues.

A note on this clone: One end of the junction varies from germline; a read error may be responsible. The chain carries TRBV29-1 and TRBJ2-7, with a weak D call TRBD2 (5 bases). Germline V CDR1 and CDR2: SQVTM, ANQGSEA. CDR3 size: 13 residues. This CDR3 is CSVEGGKAQSRAF. The CDR3 nucleotides read TGCAGCGTTGAAGGAGGGAAAGCGCAGTCTCGGGCCTTC.

This clone occurred once. J is TRBJ2-5 and V is TRBV11-2; 11 bases are a match to TRBD2. Germline CDR1 is SGHAT and CDR2 is FQNNGV. Germline trimming cut 5 bases from V and 4 bases from J; bases unmatched to any gene: 3. This CDR3 is 14 amino acids long. CDR3 amino acids: CASSPSGGRETQYF. The CDR3 region has the DNA TGTGCCAGCAGCCCTAGCGGGGGGCGAGAGACCCAGTACTTC.

A few counts support this clone. This sequence joins TRBV30 and TRBJ1-1; no clear D gene. The CDR3 has 15 residues. V dropped 1 base and J dropped 4 bases, with 16 bases sitting between them. The germline CDR1 and CDR2 sequences are GTSNPN and SVGIG (reference sequence). The CDR3 is CAWSEVWLGSTEAFF. The CDR3 bases are TGTGCCTGGAGTGAGGTTTGGCTGGGGAGCACTGAAGCTTTCTTT. The full variable domain, with the rest looked up from reference TRBV30 and TRBJ1-1, is SQTIHQWPATLVQPVGSPLSLECTVEGTSNPNLYWYRQAAGRGLQLLFYSVGIGQISSEVPQNLSASRPQDRQFILSSKKLLLSDSGFYLCAWSEVWLGSTEAFFGQGTRLTVV.

The V gene is TRBV19, the J gene TRBJ2-2; D gene unclear. V shed 6 bases and J shed 6 bases, with 11 bases lying between them. The CDR3 has 13 amino acids. From germline, CDR1 is LNHDA and CDR2 SQIVND (reference sequence). The CDR3 loop reads CASSTRWPGELFF. CDR3 DNA: TGTGCCAGTAGCACCCGATGGCCCGGGGAGCTGTTTTTT.

The gene calls are TRBV6-5 and TRBJ2-5, with D tentatively TRBD1 (5 bases). Deletions cut 6 bases from V and 5 bases from J, with 19 bases between. The CDR3 runs 15 residues. Germline V gene sequence: CDR1 MNHEY, CDR2 SVGAGI. The CDR3 loop is CASSMKGSAGETQYF. The CDR3, as DNA: TGTGCCAGCAGCATGAAGGGCAGCGCAGGGGAGACCCAGTACTTC.

This chain uses TRBV10-3 with TRBJ2-1; tentative D call: TRBD2 (5 bases). This CDR3 is 16 amino acids long. V was clipped by 2 bases and J by 2 bases, with 13 bases between them. CDR1 is ENHRY, CDR2 SYGVKD, per germline. CDR3 sequence reads: CAISESMGAAYNEQFF. In DNA form, the CDR3 reads TGTGCCATCAGTGAGAGCATGGGAGCCGCCTACAATGAGCAGTTCTTC.

The chain is built from TRBV4-1 and TRBJ2-5, with D possibly being TRBD1 (7 bases). The germline gives CDR1 MGHRA, CDR2 YSYEKL. The CDR3 length is 14 residues. V lost 2 bases and J lost 5, with 12 bases in between. As DNA, the CDR3 is TGCGCCAGCAGCCAACAGGGGGGCTCCGAGACCCAGTACTTC. Translating gives CASSQQGGSETQYF.

This chain links TRBV7-9 with TRBJ2-7; TRBD2 is a possible D gene (5 bases). V lost 2 bases and J lost 5, with 7 bases in between. The CDR3 contains 12 residues. Per germline, CDR1 SEHNR and CDR2 FQNEAQ (reference sequence). The CDR3 DNA is TGTGCCAGCAGCTTAAGCGGCGACGAGCAGTACTTC. Residues: CASSLSGDEQYF.

This chain uses TRBV7-9 with TRBJ1-1, with D maybe TRBD1 (6 bases). This CDR3 contains 12 residues. The germline V and J ends were trimmed by 6 bases and 7 bases, with 12 bases remaining between them. CDR1 and CDR2 from the germline V gene are SEHNR and FQNEAQ (reference sequence). CDR3 residues: CASRQRGIEAFF. CDR3 DNA sequence: TGTGCCAGCAGGCAAAGGGGGATTGAAGCTTTCTTT.

This clone was seen a single time. This chain connects TRBV7-9 to TRBJ1-6; D uncertain. The germline V gene has CDR1 SEHNR and CDR2 FQNEAQ (reference sequence). This CDR3 contains 13 residues. V was cut by 3 bases and J by 10 bases, with 10 bases left in between. The CDR3 here is CASSLEGGSPLHF. The CDR3 DNA sequence: TGTGCCAGCAGCTTGGAGGGAGGGTCACCCCTCCACTTT. The entire variable domain, with the rest obtained from reference TRBV7-9 and TRBJ1-6, is as follows: DTGVSQNPRHKITKRGQNVTFRCDPISEHNRLYWYRQTLGQGPEFLTYFQNEAQLEKSRLLSDRFSAERPKGSFSTLEIQRTEQGDSAMYLCASSLEGGSPLHFGNGTRLTVT.

CDR3 in amino acids: CASTPGTTADTQYF. The CDR3 bases are TGTGCCAGCACTCCCGGGACTACGGCAGATACGCAGTATTTT. This chain uses TRBV28 with TRBJ2-3; 7 nucleotides match TRBD2. Germline V gene sequence: CDR1 MDHEN, CDR2 SYDVKM. V shed 7 bases and J 4 bases; nucleotides not matched to a gene: 8. The CDR3 consists of 14 residues.

This rearrangement joins TRBV5-6 to TRBJ2-7, with D possibly TRBD2 on 6 matching bases. V lost 7 bases, J lost 3 bases, and 14 bases lay in between. The germline CDR1 and CDR2 sequences are SGHDT and YYEEEE. This CDR3 spans 13 amino acids. The CDR3 region is CASLTRDFYEQYF. CDR3 DNA sequence: TGTGCCAGCCTTACACGGGACTTCTACGAGCAGTACTTC.